These 20 T cell receptor beta chains share one sample of origin, sequenced in a study of blood T cell repertoires in COVID-19. Repertoires were generated with immunoSEQ multiplex PCR, while TCRdb's copy carries only in-frame clones and drops some. Of fewer than 500,000 clones listed, roughly 86% are singletons. What was sequenced was peripheral blood. The source of these receptors is a human donor with acute or convalescent COVID-19. The donor label of this sample is uncertain.

This clone is a singleton in its sample. V and J are TRBV6-2 or TRBV6-3 and TRBJ2-7; TRBD1 is a possible D gene (5 bases). CDR3 length: 15 residues. Trimming took off 4 bases at V and 2 bases at J, with 15 bases between the two ends. Germline-derived CDR1 and CDR2 are MNHEY and SVGEGT. This CDR3 reads CASSSQGAPTYEQYF. For the CDR3, the DNA is TGTGCCAGCAGTTCCCAGGGTGCGCCGACCTACGAGCAGTACTTC.

As for this clone: Other nucleotide sequences from this sample produce the same CDR3. The CDR3 region has the DNA TGTGCCAGCAGTTACTCCACAGGGATGAACACTGAAGCTTTCTTT. It codes for CASSYSTGMNTEAFF. The chain combines TRBV6-5 with TRBJ1-1; possible D gene TRBD1, 6 bases. V lost 0 bases and J lost 0, with 8 bases in between. From germline, CDR1 is MNHEY and CDR2 SVGAGI. This CDR3 region has 15 residues.

This clone turned up a few times. The rearrangement joins TRBV10-1 to TRBJ1-1; 7 nucleotides agree with TRBD1. The germline V gene has CDR1 WNHNN and CDR2 SYGVQD (reference sequence). The CDR3 has 17 amino acids. V shed 1 base and J 3 bases; nucleotides not matched to a gene: 11. The CDR3: CASSEFSSGGIYTEAFF. CDR3 DNA sequence: TGCGCCAGCAGTGAGTTTTCCTCAGGGGGTATCTACACTGAAGCTTTCTTT.

The chain employs TRBV6-2 or TRBV6-3 and TRBJ2-5; the match to TRBD2 covers 7 bases. The CDR3 has 15 residues. Per germline, CDR1 MNHEY and CDR2 SVGEGT. Losses at the gene ends were 2 bases for V and 1 base for J; bases not matched to a gene: 4. The CDR3 nucleotides read TGTGCCAGCAGTTACGGCGGGACTACCCAAGAGACCCAGTACTTC. It is translated as CASSYGGTTQETQYF.

The rearrangement uses TRBV29-1 and TRBJ2-2, with 16 nucleotides matching TRBD2. The V segment lost 6 bases and the J segment 6 bases; nucleotides outside the gene matches: 4. This CDR3 is built from 15 residues. Germline CDR1 is SQVTM and CDR2 is ANQGSEA. DNA for the CDR3: TGCAGCGTCCTGGGACTAGCGGGGGGGCCCGGGGAGCTGTTTTTT. Its translation is CSVLGLAGGPGELFF.

The V and J genes are TRBV2 and TRBJ2-2; TRBD1 agrees at 8 bases. This CDR3 is 15 amino acids long. Losses at the gene ends were 6 bases for V and 3 bases for J; bases not matched to a gene: 6. From germline, CDR1 is SNHLY and CDR2 FYNNEI. CDR3 sequence: CASRFQGQDTGELFF. CDR3 bases: TGTGCCAGCAGATTTCAGGGACAGGACACCGGGGAGCTGTTTTTT.

This chain connects TRBV5-6 to TRBJ1-6; TRBD1 agrees at 7 bases. The CDR3 length is 14 residues. Germline V gene sequence: CDR1 SGHDT, CDR2 YYEEEE. Trimming removed 0 bases from V and 7 bases from J; junction bases left unmatched: 1. The CDR3 region is CASSLDRGNSPLHF. CDR3 nucleotide sequence: TGTGCCAGCAGCTTGGACAGGGGAAATTCACCCCTCCACTTT.

The chain combines TRBV20-1 with TRBJ1-2, with D unresolved. The germline V gene has CDR1 DFQATT and CDR2 SNEGSKA (reference sequence). The V end was cut by 7 bases, the J end by 4 bases, with 10 bases between. The CDR3 extends over 11 amino acids. The CDR3 DNA follows: TGCAGTGGAAGTAGTTCCTATGGCTACACCTTC. This translates into CSGSSSYGYTF.

The J gene is TRBJ1-4, the V gene TRBV12-3 or TRBV12-4, with a tentative D call TRBD1 (6 bases). This CDR3 region has 12 residues. V lost 6 bases and J lost 13, with 15 bases in between. The CDR3 is CASSFRDIRLFF. The DNA for the CDR3 is TGTGCCAGCAGCTTCCGGGACATTCGACTGTTTTTT.

The chain recombines TRBV5-4 with TRBJ1-2; TRBD1 is a possible D gene (5 bases). V lost 1 base and J 3 bases, leaving 13 bases between the germline ends. This CDR3 comprises 15 residues. CDR1 SGHNT and CDR2 YYREEE come from the germline V gene (reference sequence). The CDR3 nucleotides are TGTGCCAGCAGCTTGAATTATGCAGGGTACTATGGCTACACCTTC. This encodes CASSLNYAGYYGYTF.

The rearrangement joins TRBV7-6 to TRBJ1-4; no reliable D call. The germline V gene encodes CDR1 SGHVS and CDR2 FNYEAQ. V shed 4 bases and J shed 2 bases, with 8 bases lying between them. This CDR3 has 14 residues. The CDR3 spells CASSYGGTNEKLFF. The CDR3 coding sequence is TGTGCCAGCAGCTATGGAGGTACTAATGAAAAACTGTTTTTT.

This clone was seen a handful of times. This rearrangement joins TRBV7-9 to TRBJ1-2, with a possible D match to TRBD1 (6 bases). With 5 bases removed from V and 0 bases from J, the gap between germline ends came to 13 bases. CDR1 and CDR2 from the germline V gene are SEHNR and FQNEAQ (reference sequence). There are 15 residues in the CDR3. The CDR3, as DNA: TGTGCCAGCAGCGAAACAGGGACCACTAACTATGGCTACACCTTC. Translated, it gives CASSETGTTNYGYTF.

The chain is built from TRBV6-5 and TRBJ1-6; possibly TRBD1 for D (6 bases). CDR1 and CDR2 from the germline V gene are MNHEY and SVGAGI. The V end lost 6 bases, the J end lost 7 bases, and 13 bases lay between the germline ends. There are 14 residues in the CDR3. CDR3 sequence reads: CASRQYRENSPLHF. For the CDR3, the DNA is TGTGCCAGCAGGCAGTACAGGGAGAATTCACCCCTCCACTTT.

DNA for the CDR3: TGTGCCATCAGACAGGACCCTTTTGATGGCTACACCTTC. Encoded protein: CAIRQDPFDGYTF. This chain links TRBV10-3 with TRBJ1-2, with D perhaps TRBD1 (5 bases). V lost 6 bases, J lost 6 bases, and 14 bases lay in between. The CDR3 totals 13 residues. The V gene's germline CDR1 is ENHRY and CDR2 SYGVKD.

The V call is TRBV28, the J call TRBJ2-7; 7 bases line up with TRBD1. The V gene end was trimmed by 5 bases and the J gene end by 3 bases; junction bases not matched to a gene: 10. CDR1 is MDHEN and CDR2 is SYDVKM in the germline V gene. The CDR3 has 15 residues. CDR3 loop: CASSLLGQGDYEQYF. CDR3 nucleotide sequence: TGTGCCAGCAGTCTCCTGGGGCAGGGGGACTACGAGCAGTACTTC.

This chain uses TRBV2 with TRBJ2-1; maybe TRBD1 (6 bases). Trimming removed 6 bases from V and 8 bases from J, with 11 bases in between. The V gene's germline CDR1 is SNHLY and CDR2 FYNNEI. The CDR3 consists of 12 residues. CDR3 DNA: TGTGCCAGCAGCTACAGGGATCATGAGCAGTTCTTC. Amino acids: CASSYRDHEQFF.

In its sample, this clone was seen once. The chain couples TRBV2 to TRBJ2-7; the D gene is possibly TRBD2 (6 bases). Germline loops: CDR1 SNHLY, CDR2 FYNNEI. The CDR3 consists of 16 residues. V gave up 8 bases and J gave up 3 bases, with 23 bases separating them. The CDR3 sequence is CASGTRDSRNLYEQYF. DNA of the CDR3: TGTGCCAGCGGAACGCGGGACTCCAGAAACCTCTACGAGCAGTACTTC.

J is TRBJ2-1 and V is TRBV10-3; 7 positions agree with TRBD2. Germline loops: CDR1 ENHRY, CDR2 SYGVKD. CDR3 length: 12 amino acids. J was trimmed by 9 bases and V by 5 bases; bases with no gene match: 4. The CDR3 is CAISKREAEQFF. The CDR3 coding sequence is TGTGCCATCAGTAAACGGGAGGCTGAGCAGTTCTTC.

J is TRBJ1-2 and V is TRBV4-1, with a tentative D call TRBD1 (6 bases). There are 13 residues in the CDR3. V shed 3 bases and J shed 8 bases, with 13 bases lying between them. The germline V gene encodes CDR1 MGHRA and CDR2 YSYEKL. The CDR3 bases are TGCGCCAGCAGCCAGGGCCCAGGGGACGGCTACACCTTC. It specifies CASSQGPGDGYTF.

Worth noting for this clone: The sample holds other DNA sequences that translate to the same CDR3. The V and J genes are TRBV5-1 and TRBJ1-2; weak D call: TRBD1 (6 bases). The CDR3 sequence is 13 residues long. The germline V gene has CDR1 SGHRS and CDR2 YFSETQ. Trimming removed 1 base at V and 5 bases at J, with 9 bases between. The CDR3 loop is CASSLTGSYGYTF. The CDR3 bases are TGCGCCAGCAGCTTGACAGGGTCGTATGGCTACACCTTC.